Following are 22 T cell receptor beta chains from one sample sequenced in a study of blood T cell repertoires in COVID-19. Some clones are missing from TCRdb's copy, which holds only in-frame ones; the method was immunoSEQ multiplex PCR. This sample has 350,000 to 400,000 clones, with around 92% found just once. The specimen was peripheral blood. These receptors came from a woman in her twenties or thirties with COVID-19, enrolled during active disease.

V usage is TRBV7-9 and J usage is TRBJ2-7, with D possibly TRBD1 on 6 matching bases. The V gene lost 5 bases and the J gene lost 3 bases, with 14 bases spanning the gap. The CDR3 sequence is 14 residues long. Germline CDR1 SEHNR, CDR2 FQNEAQ (reference sequence). Here the CDR3 reads CASSREDRYYEQYV. CDR3 coding DNA: TGTGCCAGCAGCCGAGAGGACAGATACTACGAGCAGTACGTC.

J is TRBJ1-3 and V is TRBV6-5; D remains unclear. CDR3 length: 15 residues. Trimming removed 6 bases at V and 2 bases at J, with 14 bases between. Germline values: CDR1 MNHEY, CDR2 SVGAGI. In DNA, the CDR3 is TGTGCCAGCAGCCAGCGGAGGGCGACTGGAAACACCATATATTTT. Its translation: CASSQRRATGNTIYF.

This clone has just a few counts. This chain connects TRBV28 to TRBJ2-5, with D perhaps TRBD2 (6 bases). Trimming removed 3 bases from V and 3 bases from J, with 17 bases in between. This CDR3 is 16 amino acids long. Germline loops: CDR1 MDHEN, CDR2 SYDVKM. Written as DNA, the CDR3 is TGTGCCAGCAGTTTTTATTCGTCTTGGGAGGAAGAGACCCAGTACTTC. Translated: CASSFYSSWEEETQYF.

The chain employs TRBV15 and TRBJ1-1; possibly TRBD1 for D (6 bases). The CDR3 loop spans 14 amino acids. V was shortened by 5 bases and J by 10 bases, with 20 bases between the two germline ends. The germline V gene has CDR1 LNHNV and CDR2 YYDKDF (reference sequence). CDR3 coding DNA: TGTGCCACCAGCCCAAGACAGGCCCCTACGGGAGCTTTCTTT. This codes for CATSPRQAPTGAFF.

This chain links TRBV6-5 with TRBJ2-7; tentative D call: TRBD2 (6 bases). There are 15 residues in the CDR3. V dropped 5 bases and J dropped 9 bases, with 23 bases sitting between them. The germline gives CDR1 MNHEY, CDR2 SVGAGI. The CDR3 spells CASSPDSGGFVGQYF. The CDR3 region has the DNA TGTGCCAGCAGTCCTGACAGTGGGGGGTTTGTTGGGCAGTACTTC.

V and J are TRBV2 and TRBJ2-3; 10 bases map to TRBD2. CDR3 length: 20 amino acids. J was trimmed by 3 bases and V by 8 bases; bases with no gene match: 23. Germline V CDR1 and CDR2: SNHLY, FYNNEI. CDR3 loop: CASATEVSRGSGGGTDTQYF. CDR3 bases: TGTGCCAGCGCGACGGAAGTCTCCAGAGGAAGCGGGGGGGGGACAGATACGCAGTATTTT.

The J gene is TRBJ2-2, the V gene TRBV29-1; TRBD1 might be the D (5 bases). V shed 5 bases and J shed 3 bases, with 16 bases lying between them. In germline, CDR1 is SQVTM, CDR2 ANQGSEA. This CDR3 spans 15 amino acids. Here the CDR3 DNA reads TGCAGCGTTTGGCCAGGGTACCCCGACACCGGGGAGCTGTTTTTT. This gives the protein CSVWPGYPDTGELFF.

This chain joins TRBV24-1 and TRBJ2-7; 7 nucleotides line up with TRBD1. V lost 5 bases, J lost 2 bases, and 8 bases stayed unmatched. Germline lookup yields CDR1 KGHDR and CDR2 SFDVKD. The CDR3 has 15 residues. CDR3 sequence reads: CATSGGQPPAYEQYF. In DNA form, the CDR3 reads TGTGCCACCAGTGGGGGACAGCCTCCAGCCTACGAGCAGTACTTC.

The chain carries TRBV12-3 or TRBV12-4 and TRBJ2-3, with 7 bases identical to TRBD1. V gave up 4 bases and J gave up 4 bases; unmatched junction bases: 2. The CDR3 length is 13 residues. In nucleotides, the CDR3 is TGTGCCAGCAGTTCCGGGACAGCAGATACGCAGTATTTT. Translation gives CASSSGTADTQYF.

The rearrangement links TRBV7-8 to TRBJ2-1, with D uncertain. This CDR3 contains 17 residues. From germline, CDR1 is SGHVS and CDR2 FQNEAQ. Trimming took 2 bases from V and 0 from J, leaving 14 bases between them. As DNA, the CDR3 is TGTGCCAGCAGCTTATTAGTTCGGCAGGTCTCCTACAATGAGCAGTTCTTC. It translates to CASSLLVRQVSYNEQFF.

The chain joins TRBV12-3 or TRBV12-4 to TRBJ2-7, with D possibly being TRBD2 (5 bases). The germline V and J ends were trimmed by 6 bases and 1 base, with 10 bases remaining between them. CDR3 length: 13 amino acids. The CDR3 DNA reads TGTGCCAGCAGCTGGGGAGAATCCTACGAGCAGTACGTC. Protein: CASSWGESYEQYV.

The chain carries TRBV2 and TRBJ2-5; maybe TRBD2 (6 bases). V lost 3 bases and J lost 0, with 8 bases in between. The germline V gene encodes CDR1 SNHLY and CDR2 FYNNEI. The CDR3 runs to 14 residues. The CDR3: CASSEEGYQETQYF. As DNA, the CDR3 is TGTGCCAGCAGTGAGGAGGGTTACCAAGAGACCCAGTACTTC.

This rearrangement joins TRBV21-1 to TRBJ1-5; the table's D call TRBD1 went unverified against the DNA. TRBV21-1 is noted as a pseudogene. This CDR3 has 18 residues. The DNA for the CDR3 is TGTGCCAGCAGCAAAACGCGAAGAACAGGGGAGTGCAATCAGCCCCAGCATTTT. It yields the protein CASSKTRRTGECNQPQHF.

The sample holds a few counts of this clone. The genes are TRBV19 and TRBJ1-1, with D possibly being TRBD1 (5 bases). V was pared by 4 bases and J by 4 bases, with 10 bases between. This CDR3 has 13 residues. Germline V gene lookup returns CDR1 LNHDA and CDR2 SQIVND (reference sequence). The CDR3 nucleotides read TGTGCCAGTAGTACACACGGGGGCACTGAAGCTTTCTTT. Translation gives CASSTHGGTEAFF.

The chain couples TRBV5-5 to TRBJ1-1, with 8 positions matching TRBD1. The CDR3 spans 16 residues. V shed 4 bases and J 2 bases; nucleotides not matched to a gene: 10. Germline-derived CDR1 and CDR2 are SGHKS and YYEKEE (reference sequence). CDR3 nucleotides: TGTGCCAGCAGCCCGACCGGGACAGGATATAACACTGAAGCTTTCTTT. Translated: CASSPTGTGYNTEAFF.

The rearrangement joins TRBV7-2 to TRBJ2-5; 9 bases align to TRBD2. The CDR3 is 17 residues long. Per the germline V gene, CDR1 is SGHTA and CDR2 is FQGNSA. After removal of 1 base from V and 5 bases from J, the junction contained 11 bases not matched to a gene. This CDR3 reads CASSLESEREVYETQYF. DNA for the CDR3: TGTGCCAGCAGCTTAGAGTCGGAGCGGGAGGTCTATGAGACCCAGTACTTC. Complete variable domain (other parts from reference TRBV7-2 and TRBJ2-5): GAGVSQSPSNKVTEKGKDVELRCDPISGHTALYWYRQSLGQGLEFLIYFQGNSAPDKSGLPSDRFSAERTGGSVSTLTIQRTQQEDSAVYLCASSLESEREVYETQYFGPGTRLLVL.

The CDR3 DNA follows: TGTGCCAGCTCACCTCAGGTGGCGGGGGCCAGCACAGATACGCAGTATTTT. Encoded protein: CASSPQVAGASTDTQYF. The chain combines TRBV18 with TRBJ2-3; possible D gene TRBD2, 7 bases. V was trimmed by 3 bases and J by 0 bases, leaving 16 bases between them. The CDR3 is made up of 17 amino acids. Germline CDR1 and CDR2: KGHSH and LQKENI.

Here the CDR3 reads CASSPLQGAGGYTF. In DNA form, the CDR3 reads TGTGCCAGCTCACCATTACAGGGGGCAGGTGGCTACACCTTC. This chain links TRBV18 with TRBJ1-2, with 9 bases that match TRBD1. This CDR3 has 14 residues. Germline values: CDR1 KGHSH, CDR2 LQKENI. V lost 2 bases to trimming and J lost 7 bases; unmatched junction nucleotides: 5.

This CDR3 reads CASSYGLGTAETQYF. CDR3 bases: TGTGCCAGCAGTTACGGACTAGGTACGGCGGAGACCCAGTACTTC. The chain couples TRBV6-2 or TRBV6-3 to TRBJ2-5, with 7 nucleotides matching TRBD2. V was clipped by 2 bases and J by 5 bases; unmatched bases: 8. This CDR3 contains 15 residues. Germline CDR1 reads MNHEY; CDR2 reads SVGEGT.

The chain joins TRBV20-1 to TRBJ2-5; 9 nucleotides line up with TRBD2. J lost 1 base, V lost 3 bases, and 3 bases had no gene match. Germline CDR1 is DFQATT and CDR2 is SNEGSKA (reference sequence). The CDR3 length is 14 residues. As DNA, the CDR3 is TGCAGTGCTAGTACTAGCGGGCTCCAAGAGACCCAGTACTTC. As protein: CSASTSGLQETQYF.

The rearrangement uses TRBV7-2 and TRBJ1-5; D gene ambiguous. Trimming shortened V by 1 base and J by 7 bases, and 8 bases separated the two germline ends. The CDR3 has 13 residues. Germline V gene data show CDR1 as SGHTA and CDR2 as FQGNSA. CDR3 coding DNA: TGTGCCAGCAGCTTAGTTCAGGTCCAGCCCCAGCATTTT. This gives the protein CASSLVQVQPQHF. The whole variable domain, filled in from reference TRBV7-2 and TRBJ1-5, reads GAGVSQSPSNKVTEKGKDVELRCDPISGHTALYWYRQSLGQGLEFLIYFQGNSAPDKSGLPSDRFSAERTGGSVSTLTIQRTQQEDSAVYLCASSLVQVQPQHFGDGTRLSIL.

The chain combines TRBV2 with TRBJ2-5, with a tentative D call TRBD1 (7 bases). Trimming took 8 bases from V and 5 from J, leaving 27 bases between them. The germline gives CDR1 SNHLY, CDR2 FYNNEI. The CDR3 is made up of 17 amino acids. In DNA, the CDR3 is TGTGCCAGCCAACCAAATTCCCCCCGGGCAGGGGGGGAGACCCAGTACTTC. Protein sequence: CASQPNSPRAGGETQYF.